The 32 T cell receptor beta chains presented below share a single source sample, sequenced in a study of T cell responses to AZD1222 COVID-19 vaccine. Here immunoSEQ multiplex PCR was the method, and the copy in TCRdb shows in-frame clones only, minus some. The sample has around 120,000 clones; just over 85% are singletons. The specimen was peripheral blood, collected on day 0 of AZD1222 vaccination. Receptor source: an adult in good health.

Note on this clone: At the DNA level, this CDR3 is encoded by other sequences in the same sample as well. V usage is TRBV7-2 and J usage is TRBJ2-6; D is undetermined. V lost 3 bases and J lost 3, with 3 bases in between. The V gene's germline CDR1 is SGHTA and CDR2 FQGNSA. This CDR3 spans 13 amino acids. CDR3 in DNA: TGTGCCAGCAGCTTCTTTGGGGCCAACGTCCTGACTTTC. Protein sequence: CASSFFGANVLTF.

V usage is TRBV5-5 and J usage is TRBJ1-6; D not certain. The CDR3 is made up of 16 amino acids. Germline loops: CDR1 SGHKS, CDR2 YYEKEE (reference sequence). Trimming pared 1 base from V and 0 bases from J, leaving 8 bases between. The CDR3 DNA reads as TGTGCCAGCAGCTTGATCTACAACTCCTATAATTCACCCCTCCACTTT. Translated, it gives CASSLIYNSYNSPLHF.

The gene calls are TRBV9 and TRBJ2-3; 7 bases match TRBD1. CDR3 length equals 16 residues. Germline V gene lookup returns CDR1 SGDLS and CDR2 YYNGEE. V shed 3 bases and J 3 bases; nucleotides not matched to a gene: 10. The CDR3 nucleotides are TGTGCCAGCAGCGGCCGGAACAGGGGAAGGACAGATACGCAGTATTTT. As protein: CASSGRNRGRTDTQYF.

V and J are TRBV30 and TRBJ1-2, with D unresolved. Germline CDR1 GTSNPN, CDR2 SVGIG (reference sequence). The ends were cut back, 4 bases at V and 4 bases at J, with 13 bases in the middle. The CDR3 is 13 residues long. The CDR3 sequence is CAWTSAGGYGYTF. The CDR3, as DNA: TGTGCCTGGACGTCAGCAGGAGGCTATGGCTACACCTTC.

This chain's CDR3 is CASSQGQGGYTF. The CDR3 DNA reads TGTGCCAGCAGCCAAGGACAGGGAGGCTACACCTTC. This chain uses TRBV6-5 with TRBJ1-2; 8 bases are shared with TRBD1. CDR3 length: 12 amino acids. Germline CDR1 MNHEY, CDR2 SVGAGI. The trim removed 6 bases at V and 8 bases at J, leaving 5 bases unmatched.

The gene calls are TRBV6-5 and TRBJ1-4; a possible D gene is TRBD1 (6 bases). V gave up 8 bases and J gave up 8 bases, with 18 bases separating them. The CDR3 is 14 residues long. In germline, CDR1 is MNHEY, CDR2 SVGAGI. Here the CDR3 DNA reads TGTGCCAGCCGGAGAGGGGGGGGGAAAGAAAAACTGTTTTTT. Its protein product is CASRRGGGKEKLFF.

The chain has TRBV5-1 and TRBJ2-5, with unresolved D. Germline CDR1 reads SGHRS; CDR2 reads YFSETQ. Trimming took 1 base from V and 1 from J, leaving 8 bases between them. This CDR3 comprises 14 residues. In nucleotides, the CDR3 is TGCGCCAGCAGCTTGCCGGGTGTCCAAGAGACCCAGTACTTC. Protein sequence: CASSLPGVQETQYF.

The CDR3 nucleotides read TGTGCCAGCAGCCCCGGGACGGTGAACACCGGGGAGCTGTTTTTT. The encoded protein is CASSPGTVNTGELFF. This rearrangement joins TRBV5-4 to TRBJ2-2, with D perhaps assigned TRBD1 or TRBD2 (5 bases each). This CDR3 has 15 residues. Trimming shortened V by 4 bases and J by 1 base, and 11 bases separated the two germline ends. Germline V lookup: CDR1 SGHNT, CDR2 YYREEE (reference sequence).

The chain links TRBV6-6 to TRBJ1-6; unclear D gene. The CDR3 covers 13 residues. Deletions cut 8 bases from V and 11 bases from J, with 16 bases between. The germline V gene encodes CDR1 MNHNY and CDR2 SVGAGI (reference sequence). CDR3 amino acids: CASHVDPRAPLHF. The CDR3 DNA sequence: TGTGCCAGCCACGTCGACCCTCGGGCACCCCTCCACTTT.

The V call is TRBV3-1 (or the pseudogene TRBV3-2), the J call TRBJ1-1, with D unresolved. In germline, CDR1 is LGHDT, CDR2 YNNKEL (reference sequence). This CDR3 region has 13 residues. V was shortened by 7 bases and J by 7 bases, with 16 bases between the two germline ends. The CDR3 DNA is TGTGCCAGCACCTCGATGGGTCGCGGTGAAGCTTTCTTT. Translating gives CASTSMGRGEAFF.

V and J are TRBV5-1 and TRBJ2-5; TRBD1 agrees at 9 bases. J was trimmed by 1 base and V by 0 bases; bases with no gene match: 1. The CDR3 is made up of 15 amino acids. CDR1 and CDR2 from the germline V gene are SGHRS and YFSETQ. The CDR3: CASSLGDRVQETQYF. The DNA of the CDR3 is TGCGCCAGCAGCTTGGGGGACAGGGTCCAAGAGACCCAGTACTTC.

The chain recombines TRBV7-2 with TRBJ1-5, with 11 bases identical to TRBD1. V shed 5 bases, J shed 5 bases, and the junction held 8 bases outside the gene matches. Looked up from germline, CDR1 is SGHTA and CDR2 is FQGNSA. This CDR3 region has 16 residues. The CDR3 here is CASSTPGTGGDQPQHF. In nucleotides, the CDR3 is TGTGCCAGCAGCACACCCGGGACAGGGGGGGATCAGCCCCAGCATTTT.

This chain links TRBV28 with TRBJ2-5; 10 nucleotides align to TRBD2. V shed 7 bases, J shed 2 bases, and the junction held 7 bases outside the gene matches. There are 15 residues in the CDR3. Per germline, CDR1 MDHEN and CDR2 SYDVKM. The CDR3 region has the DNA TGTGCCAGCACCCCTCCACTAGCGGGGCAAGAGACCCAGTACTTC. Amino acid sequence: CASTPPLAGQETQYF.

The V gene is TRBV11-2, the J gene TRBJ1-4; D gene ambiguous. There are 13 residues in the CDR3. Germline values: CDR1 SGHAT, CDR2 FQNNGV. V lost 5 bases and J lost 8, with 12 bases in between. This CDR3 is CASSPVVGEKLFF. CDR3 coding DNA: TGTGCCAGCAGCCCGGTGGTCGGGGAAAAACTGTTTTTT.

The chain is built from TRBV5-5 and TRBJ1-2; 11 bases are shared with TRBD1. CDR1 and CDR2 from the germline V gene are SGHKS and YYEKEE (reference sequence). The CDR3 is made up of 14 amino acids. J gave up 7 bases and V 5 bases, and 7 bases lay outside the gene matches. In nucleotides, the CDR3 is TGTGCCAGCAGAATGGGACAGGGGGGATTTGGCTACACCTTC. Protein sequence: CASRMGQGGFGYTF.

The chain joins TRBV24-1 to TRBJ1-2; 10 bases line up with TRBD1. Trimming removed 7 bases from V and 4 bases from J; junction bases left unmatched: 5. The germline CDR1 and CDR2 sequences are KGHDR and SFDVKD. This CDR3 has 14 residues. The CDR3 loop is CATSPGQGSYGYTF. CDR3 in DNA: TGTGCCACCAGCCCGGGACAGGGGTCCTATGGCTACACCTTC.

This sequence joins TRBV18 and TRBJ2-7; 10 bases are shared with TRBD1. The CDR3 spans 14 residues. Germline V gives CDR1 KGHSH, CDR2 LQKENI. Trimming took 3 bases from V and 2 from J; bases not matched to a gene: 1. The CDR3 nucleotides read TGTGCCAGCTCACCGGGACAGGGGCCCTACGAGCAGTACTTC. Its protein product is CASSPGQGPYEQYF.

V and J are TRBV7-2 and TRBJ1-1; 9 bases match TRBD1. This CDR3 comprises 15 residues. Germline CDR1 reads SGHTA; CDR2 reads FQGNSA. The V gene end was trimmed by 5 bases and the J gene end by 0 bases; junction bases not matched to a gene: 4. CDR3 nucleotide sequence: TGTGCCAGCAGCCCTTGGACAGGGGTGAACACTGAAGCTTTCTTT. Translating gives CASSPWTGVNTEAFF.

V gene TRBV7-8 combines with J gene TRBJ2-6; D uncertain. Germline V gene lookup returns CDR1 SGHVS and CDR2 FQNEAQ. The CDR3 is 17 residues long. Trimming stripped 4 bases from V and 0 bases from J, with 13 bases between. The CDR3 DNA is TGTGCCAGCAGCTCCTTACGCATCGGCTCTGGGGCCAACGTCCTGACTTTC. Translated, it gives CASSSLRIGSGANVLTF.

This clone was seen a few times. The V gene is TRBV25-1, the J gene TRBJ1-1; 7 nucleotides align to TRBD1. Germline CDR1 is MGHDK and CDR2 is SYGVNS. This CDR3 region has 12 residues. Germline trimming cut 9 bases from V and 6 bases from J; bases unmatched to any gene: 7. CDR3: CASRQGFAEAFF. In DNA, the CDR3 is TGTGCCAGTAGACAGGGCTTCGCTGAAGCTTTCTTT. The variable domain in full, with the rest retrieved from reference TRBV25-1 and TRBJ1-1, is EADIYQTPRYLVIGTGKKITLECSQTMGHDKMYWYQQDPGMELHLIHYSYGVNSTEKGDLSSESTVSRIRTEHFPLTLESARPSHTSQYLCASRQGFAEAFFGQGTRLTVV.

The chain links TRBV10-3 to TRBJ1-2; the match to TRBD1 covers 9 bases. The length of the CDR3 is 15 residues. Germline loops: CDR1 ENHRY, CDR2 SYGVKD. Trimming cost V 3 bases and J 7 bases; bases outside gene matches: 9. Here the CDR3 DNA reads TGTGCCATCAGTGATTTTGGACAGGGGCAAGGTGGCTACACCTTC. Translation: CAISDFGQGQGGYTF.

This clone was detected once. This chain joins TRBV13 and TRBJ2-1; a possible D gene is TRBD2 (5 bases). The germline V gene has CDR1 PRHDT and CDR2 FYEKMQ (reference sequence). The length of the CDR3 is 15 residues. The V end lost 5 bases, the J end lost 3 bases, and 14 bases lay between the germline ends. The CDR3 nucleotides read TGTGCCAGCAGCACCTTTGAGAGGGACTACAATGAGCAGTTCTTC. Its translation: CASSTFERDYNEQFF. The full variable domain, with the rest looked up from reference TRBV13 and TRBJ2-1, is AAGVIQSPRHLIKEKRETATLKCYPIPRHDTVYWYQQGPGQDPQFLISFYEKMQSDKGSIPDRFSAQQFSDYHSELNMSSLELGDSALYFCASSTFERDYNEQFFGPGTRLTVL.

J is TRBJ2-3 and V is TRBV2; no firm D call. The V end was cut by 4 bases, the J end by 1 base, with 12 bases between. This CDR3 is 15 amino acids long. The germline CDR1 and CDR2 sequences are SNHLY and FYNNEI. CDR3 loop: CASSVSWGGTDTQYF. The CDR3 nucleotides are TGTGCCAGCAGTGTTAGTTGGGGTGGCACAGATACGCAGTATTTT.

V usage is TRBV7-9 and J usage is TRBJ2-5, with a possible D match to TRBD2 (5 bases). V was trimmed by 7 bases and J by 4 bases, leaving 13 bases between them. The CDR3 spans 13 residues. Germline assignment: CDR1 SEHNR and CDR2 FQNEAQ (reference sequence). The DNA of the CDR3 is TGTGCCAGCACCAGCCGGGAAACAGAGACCCAGTACTTC. Its protein product is CASTSRETETQYF.

The chain couples TRBV28 to TRBJ1-1; D unclear. Trimming removed 8 bases from V and 0 bases from J, with 7 bases in between. The CDR3 has 12 amino acids. The germline gives CDR1 MDHEN, CDR2 SYDVKM. The CDR3 coding sequence is TGTGCCAGCGTGAAGGTGAACACTGAAGCTTTCTTT. Translation: CASVKVNTEAFF.

This clone has a single count. The chain employs TRBV24-1 and TRBJ1-4, with a weak D call TRBD1 (6 bases). Trimming shortened V by 4 bases and J by 8 bases, and 13 bases separated the two germline ends. This CDR3 is 14 amino acids long. Looked up from germline, CDR1 is KGHDR and CDR2 is SFDVKD. CDR3 in DNA: TGTGCCACCAGTGAGAGCAGGGGAGCCGAAAAACTGTTTTTT. Its protein product is CATSESRGAEKLFF.

The gene calls are TRBV7-9 and TRBJ1-2; a weak D match, TRBD1 (5 bases). The CDR3 spans 15 residues. Trimming cost V 1 base and J 4 bases, with 13 bases left between them. Germline values: CDR1 SEHNR, CDR2 FQNEAQ (reference sequence). CDR3 sequence (DNA): TGTGCCAGCAGCTTAGGTGAGGGGCAGATCTATGGCTACACCTTC. Its protein is CASSLGEGQIYGYTF.

The chain couples TRBV5-5 to TRBJ1-1, with unresolved D. The germline gives CDR1 SGHKS, CDR2 YYEKEE (reference sequence). Between the trimmed V and J ends, which lost 0 bases and 6 bases, there was a span of 3 bases. The CDR3 loop spans 11 amino acids. CDR3 nucleotides: TGTGCCAGCAGCTTGGAGGCTGAAGCTTTCTTT. The encoded protein is CASSLEAEAFF.

V usage is TRBV18 and J usage is TRBJ1-2, with 7 bases identical to TRBD1. In germline, CDR1 is KGHSH, CDR2 LQKENI. Germline trimming cut 3 bases from V and 8 bases from J; bases unmatched to any gene: 6. The CDR3 length is 13 residues. Here the CDR3 reads CASSPGQVEGYTF. CDR3 nucleotide sequence: TGTGCCAGCTCACCCGGACAGGTTGAAGGCTACACCTTC.

V gene TRBV18 combines with J gene TRBJ1-1; tentatively, D is TRBD1 (6 bases). The germline V gene encodes CDR1 KGHSH and CDR2 LQKENI. The germline V and J ends were trimmed by 3 bases and 3 bases, with 14 bases remaining between them. The CDR3 has 15 residues. DNA for the CDR3: TGTGCCAGCTCACCTTTAGGGGGGGCGTACACTGAAGCTTTCTTT. It yields the protein CASSPLGGAYTEAFF.

V usage is TRBV2 and J usage is TRBJ1-3; 7 bases map to TRBD1. CDR1 and CDR2 (germline): SNHLY, FYNNEI. This CDR3 region has 14 residues. The J segment lost 3 bases and the V segment lost 7 bases, leaving 6 bases of the junction unmatched. CDR3 sequence (DNA): TGTGCCAGCACGAACAGGGGAAGTGGAAACACCATATATTTT. It translates to CASTNRGSGNTIYF.

The rearrangement uses TRBV6-5 and TRBJ2-3; the D gene is possibly TRBD1 (6 bases). The V gene's germline CDR1 is MNHEY and CDR2 SVGAGI. V dropped 6 bases and J dropped 6 bases, with 16 bases sitting between them. The CDR3 runs to 14 residues. CDR3 loop: CASSPGRGRDTQYF. CDR3 DNA sequence: TGTGCCAGCAGCCCCGGCAGGGGTAGGGATACGCAGTATTTT.